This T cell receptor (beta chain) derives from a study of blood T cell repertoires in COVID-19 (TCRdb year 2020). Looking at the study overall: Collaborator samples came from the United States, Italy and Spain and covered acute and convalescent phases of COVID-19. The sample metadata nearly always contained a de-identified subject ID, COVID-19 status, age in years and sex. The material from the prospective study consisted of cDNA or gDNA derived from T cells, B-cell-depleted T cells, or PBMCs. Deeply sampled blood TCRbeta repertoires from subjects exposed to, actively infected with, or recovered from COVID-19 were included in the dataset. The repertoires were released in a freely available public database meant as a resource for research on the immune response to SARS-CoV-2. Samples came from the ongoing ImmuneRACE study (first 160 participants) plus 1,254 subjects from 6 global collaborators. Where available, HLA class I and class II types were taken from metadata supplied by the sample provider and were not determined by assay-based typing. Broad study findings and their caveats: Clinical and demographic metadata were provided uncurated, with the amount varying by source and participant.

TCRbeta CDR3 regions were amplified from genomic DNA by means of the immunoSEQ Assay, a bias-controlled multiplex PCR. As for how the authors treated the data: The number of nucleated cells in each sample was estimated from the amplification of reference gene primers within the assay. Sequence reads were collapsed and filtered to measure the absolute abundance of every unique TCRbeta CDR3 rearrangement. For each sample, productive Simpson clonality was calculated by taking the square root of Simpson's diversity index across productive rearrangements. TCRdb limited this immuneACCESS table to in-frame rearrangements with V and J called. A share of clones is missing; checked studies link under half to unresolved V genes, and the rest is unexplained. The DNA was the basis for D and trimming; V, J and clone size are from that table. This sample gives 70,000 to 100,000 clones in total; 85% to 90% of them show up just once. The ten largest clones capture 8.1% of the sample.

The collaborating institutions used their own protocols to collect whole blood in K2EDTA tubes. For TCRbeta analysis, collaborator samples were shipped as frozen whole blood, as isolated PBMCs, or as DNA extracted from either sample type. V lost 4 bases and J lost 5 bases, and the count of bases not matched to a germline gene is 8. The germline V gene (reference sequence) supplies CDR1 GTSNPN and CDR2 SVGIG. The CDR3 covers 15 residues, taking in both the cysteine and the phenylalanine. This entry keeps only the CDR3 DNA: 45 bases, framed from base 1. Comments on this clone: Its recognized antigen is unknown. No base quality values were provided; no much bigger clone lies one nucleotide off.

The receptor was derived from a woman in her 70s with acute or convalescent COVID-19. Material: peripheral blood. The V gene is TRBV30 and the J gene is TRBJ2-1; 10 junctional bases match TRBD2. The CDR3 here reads CAWTRSGRQNNEQFF. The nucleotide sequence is TGTGCCTGGACCCGTAGCGGGAGGCAAAACAATGAGCAGTTCTTC.